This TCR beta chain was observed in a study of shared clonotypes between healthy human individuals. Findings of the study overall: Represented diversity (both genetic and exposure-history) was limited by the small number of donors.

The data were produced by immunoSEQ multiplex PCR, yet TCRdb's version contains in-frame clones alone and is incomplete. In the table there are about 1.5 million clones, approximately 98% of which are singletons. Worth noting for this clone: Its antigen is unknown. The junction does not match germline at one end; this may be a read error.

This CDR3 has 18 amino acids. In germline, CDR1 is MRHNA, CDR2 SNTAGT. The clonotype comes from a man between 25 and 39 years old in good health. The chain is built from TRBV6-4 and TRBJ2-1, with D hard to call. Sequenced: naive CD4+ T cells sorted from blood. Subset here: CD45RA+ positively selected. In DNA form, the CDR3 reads TGTTCCAGCAGTGACTCGAATGGCCGTGATAGCTCCTACAATGAGCAGTTCTTC. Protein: CSSSDSNGRDSSYNEQFF.